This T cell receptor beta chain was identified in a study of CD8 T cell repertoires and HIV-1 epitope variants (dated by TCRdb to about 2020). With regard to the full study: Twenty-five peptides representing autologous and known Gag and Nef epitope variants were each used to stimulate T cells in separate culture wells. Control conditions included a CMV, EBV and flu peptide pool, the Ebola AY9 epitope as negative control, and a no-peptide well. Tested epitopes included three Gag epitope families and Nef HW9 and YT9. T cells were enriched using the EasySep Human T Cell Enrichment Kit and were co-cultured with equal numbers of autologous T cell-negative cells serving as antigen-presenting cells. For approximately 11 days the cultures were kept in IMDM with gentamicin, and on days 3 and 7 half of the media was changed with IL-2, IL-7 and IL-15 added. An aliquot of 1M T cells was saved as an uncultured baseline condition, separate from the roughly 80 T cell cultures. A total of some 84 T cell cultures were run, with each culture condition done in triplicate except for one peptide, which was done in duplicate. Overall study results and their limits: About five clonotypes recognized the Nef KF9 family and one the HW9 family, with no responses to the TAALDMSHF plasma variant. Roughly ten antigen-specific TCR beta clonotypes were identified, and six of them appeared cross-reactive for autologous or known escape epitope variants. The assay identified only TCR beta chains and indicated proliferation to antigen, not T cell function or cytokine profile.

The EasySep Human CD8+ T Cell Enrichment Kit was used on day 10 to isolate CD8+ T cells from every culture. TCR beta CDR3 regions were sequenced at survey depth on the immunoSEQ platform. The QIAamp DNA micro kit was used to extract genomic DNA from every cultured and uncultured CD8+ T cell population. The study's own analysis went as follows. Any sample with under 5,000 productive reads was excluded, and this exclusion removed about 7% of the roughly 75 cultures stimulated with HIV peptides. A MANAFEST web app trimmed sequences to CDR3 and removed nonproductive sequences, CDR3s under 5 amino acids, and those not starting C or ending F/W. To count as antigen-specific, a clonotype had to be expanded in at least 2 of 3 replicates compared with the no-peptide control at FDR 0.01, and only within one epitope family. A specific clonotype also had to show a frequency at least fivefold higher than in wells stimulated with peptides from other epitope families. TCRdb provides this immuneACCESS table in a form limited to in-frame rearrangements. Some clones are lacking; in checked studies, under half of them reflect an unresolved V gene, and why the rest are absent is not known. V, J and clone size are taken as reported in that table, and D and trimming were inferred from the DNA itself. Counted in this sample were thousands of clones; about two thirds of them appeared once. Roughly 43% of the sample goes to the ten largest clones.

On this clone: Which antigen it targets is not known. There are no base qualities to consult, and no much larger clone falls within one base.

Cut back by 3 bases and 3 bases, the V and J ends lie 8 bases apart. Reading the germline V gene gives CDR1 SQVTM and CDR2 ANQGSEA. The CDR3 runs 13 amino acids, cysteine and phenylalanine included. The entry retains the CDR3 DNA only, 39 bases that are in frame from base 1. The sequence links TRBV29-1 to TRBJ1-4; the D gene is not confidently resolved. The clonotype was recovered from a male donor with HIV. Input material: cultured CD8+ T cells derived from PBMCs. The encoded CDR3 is CSVEGDSNEKLFF. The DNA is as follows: TGCAGCGTTGAGGGAGACTCTAATGAAAAACTGTTTTTT.